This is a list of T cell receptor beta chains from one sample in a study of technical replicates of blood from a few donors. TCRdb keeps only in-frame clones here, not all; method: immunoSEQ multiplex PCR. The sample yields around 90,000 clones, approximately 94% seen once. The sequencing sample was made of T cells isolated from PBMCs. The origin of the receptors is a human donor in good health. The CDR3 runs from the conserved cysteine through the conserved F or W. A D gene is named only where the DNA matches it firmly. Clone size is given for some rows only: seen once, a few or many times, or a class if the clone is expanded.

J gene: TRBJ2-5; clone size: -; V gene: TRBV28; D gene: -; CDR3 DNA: TGTGCCAGCAGTTTAAGCCTAGAGACCCAGTACTTC; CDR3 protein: CASSLSLETQYF
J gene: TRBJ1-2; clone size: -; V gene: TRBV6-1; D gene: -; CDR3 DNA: TGTGCCAGCAGTGAAGCACCTACAGGGACTAACTATGGCTACACCTTC; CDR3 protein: CASSEAPTGTNYGYTF
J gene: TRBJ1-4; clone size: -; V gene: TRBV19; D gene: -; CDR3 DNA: TGTGCCAGTAGTCAGGGTTTTACTAATGAAAAACTGTTTTTT; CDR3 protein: CASSQGFTNEKLFF
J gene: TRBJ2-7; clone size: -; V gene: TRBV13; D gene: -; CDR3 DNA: TGTGCCAGCAGCTTAGAGTCAGGTCCTCCCTACGAGCAGTACTTC; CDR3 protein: CASSLESGPPYEQYF
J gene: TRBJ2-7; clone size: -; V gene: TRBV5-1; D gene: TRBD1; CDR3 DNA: TGCGCCAGCAGCTCCCTCGGGACAGGATCCTACGAGCAGTACTTC; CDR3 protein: CASSSLGTGSYEQYF
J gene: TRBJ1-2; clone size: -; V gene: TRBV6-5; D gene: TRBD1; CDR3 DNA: TGTGCCAGCAGACGGGAGACAGGGGGCTACTATGGCTACACCTTC; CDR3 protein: CASRRETGGYYGYTF
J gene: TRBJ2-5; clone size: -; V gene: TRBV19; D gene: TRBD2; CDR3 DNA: TGTGCCAGTAGCTTCTTCGGGACTAGCGGGAGGGCCGGGGAGACCCAGTACTTC; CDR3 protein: CASSFFGTSGRAGETQYF
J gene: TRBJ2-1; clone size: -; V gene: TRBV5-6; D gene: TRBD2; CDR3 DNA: TGTGCCAGCAGCCGGACTAGGAATGAGCAGTTCTTC; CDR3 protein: CASSRTRNEQFF
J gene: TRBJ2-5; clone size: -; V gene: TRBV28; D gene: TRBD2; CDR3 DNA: TGTGCCAGCAGCGAAGGACTAGTGGTGGAGACCCAGTACTTC; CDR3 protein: CASSEGLVVETQYF
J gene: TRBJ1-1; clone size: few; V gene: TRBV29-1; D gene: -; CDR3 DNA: TGCAGCACCCAGGGTAGCAGTTCAAACACTGAAGCTTTCTTT; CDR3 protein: CSTQGSSSNTEAFF
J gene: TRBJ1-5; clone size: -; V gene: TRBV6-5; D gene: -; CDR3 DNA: TGTGCCAGCAGTTACTTCCCAGTCGATTCTAATCAGCCCCAGCATTTT; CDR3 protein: CASSYFPVDSNQPQHF
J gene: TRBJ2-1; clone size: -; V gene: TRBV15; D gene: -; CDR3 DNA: TGTGCCACCTGGGACTCTCATCACAATGAGCAGTTCTTC; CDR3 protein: CATWDSHHNEQFF
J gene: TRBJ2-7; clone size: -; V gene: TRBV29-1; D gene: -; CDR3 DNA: TGCAGCGTTGAGGGGGGGGGCGCCTACGAGCAGTACTTC; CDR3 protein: CSVEGGGAYEQYF
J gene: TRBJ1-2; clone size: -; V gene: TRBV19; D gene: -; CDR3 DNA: TGTGCCAGTAGTATCAACAGGAACTATGGCTACACCTTC; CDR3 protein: CASSINRNYGYTF
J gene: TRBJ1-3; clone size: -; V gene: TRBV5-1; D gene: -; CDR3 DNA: TGCGCCAGCAGCTTGGGGGGCAGCTCTGGAAACACCATATATTTT; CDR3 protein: CASSLGGSSGNTIYF
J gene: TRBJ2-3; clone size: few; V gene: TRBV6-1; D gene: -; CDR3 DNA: TGTGCCAGCAGTGATCCGGGAGGGGGCGATTGGGCAGATACGCAGTATTTT; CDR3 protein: CASSDPGGGDWADTQYF